A single sample gave rise to the 17 T cell receptor beta chains below, sequenced in a study of blood T cell repertoires in COVID-19. Repertoires were generated with immunoSEQ multiplex PCR, while TCRdb's copy carries only in-frame clones and drops some. The sample includes roughly 70,000 clones, around 89% of them seen just once. Input material: peripheral blood. Every receptor here comes from an elderly woman with active COVID-19.

J is TRBJ1-5 and V is TRBV18, with 7 bases identical to TRBD1. Germline loops: CDR1 KGHSH, CDR2 LQKENI. The CDR3 is 15 amino acids. Losses at the gene ends were 5 bases for V and 1 base for J; bases not matched to a gene: 5. As DNA, the CDR3 is TGTGCCAGCTCAATTACAGGGGTAAGCAATCAGCCCCAGCATTTT. This sequence encodes CASSITGVSNQPQHF.

The chain carries TRBV6-2 or TRBV6-3 and TRBJ2-7; 11 bases are shared with TRBD2. The junction had 15 bases not matched to a gene; V was cut back by 2 bases and J by 3 bases. Germline V lookup: CDR1 MNHEY, CDR2 SVGEGT. This CDR3 is built from 19 residues. The CDR3 DNA follows: TGTGCCAGCAGTTACCCCACCCAGGGTACTAGCGGGAGCGGCTACGAGCAGTACTTC. It is translated as CASSYPTQGTSGSGYEQYF.

This sequence joins TRBV7-2 and TRBJ2-3, with D possibly matching TRBD2 (7 bases). The CDR3 consists of 17 residues. V lost 0 bases to trimming and J lost 0 bases, with 13 bases between them. The germline CDR1 and CDR2 sequences are SGHTA and FQGNSA. CDR3 bases: TGTGCCAGCAGCTTAGCCGGCGGGGGCAGGAGCACAGATACGCAGTATTTT. Translating gives CASSLAGGGRSTDTQYF.

The rearrangement links TRBV18 to TRBJ2-5, with D possibly TRBD2 on 5 matching bases. V gave up 6 bases and J gave up 4 bases, with 9 bases separating them. CDR1 and CDR2 from the germline V gene are KGHSH and LQKENI. This CDR3 comprises 12 residues. The CDR3 protein is CASSLRGETQYF. CDR3 nucleotide sequence: TGTGCCAGCTCCCTCCGGGGAGAGACCCAGTACTTC.

The genes are TRBV5-8 and TRBJ2-2; 12 bases line up with TRBD2. J lost 6 bases, V lost 4 bases, and 7 bases had no gene match. Germline V gene lookup returns CDR1 SGHTS and CDR2 YDEGEE. The CDR3 has 16 residues. CDR3 amino acids: CASSLGLAGWAGELFF. The CDR3 bases are TGTGCCAGCAGCCTCGGACTAGCGGGATGGGCCGGGGAGCTGTTTTTT.

The CDR3 reads CSASLLQVNTEAFF. DNA for the CDR3: TGCAGTGCTAGTCTTTTACAGGTGAACACTGAAGCTTTCTTT. The V and J genes are TRBV20-1 and TRBJ1-1; TRBD1 might be the D (5 bases). The CDR3 is made up of 14 amino acids. Trimming stripped 3 bases from V and 0 bases from J, with 11 bases between. Germline CDR1 and CDR2: DFQATT and SNEGSKA (reference sequence).

V gene TRBV7-2 combines with J gene TRBJ2-2, with D tentatively TRBD2 (5 bases). CDR1 SGHTA and CDR2 FQGNSA come from the germline V gene. The CDR3 is 14 residues long. V lost 6 bases and J lost 6, with 14 bases in between. The CDR3: CASRPRTFPGELFF. The CDR3, as DNA: TGTGCCAGCAGACCCCGGACTTTCCCCGGGGAGCTGTTTTTT.

The chain joins TRBV6-5 to TRBJ1-1; tentatively, D is TRBD1 (6 bases). The CDR3 spans 15 residues. V lost 8 bases and J lost 5, with 21 bases in between. From germline, CDR1 is MNHEY and CDR2 SVGAGI. The DNA for the CDR3 is TGTGCCAGCTGCCGGGACATGGGCCTAGGGACTGAAGCTTTCTTT. Protein product: CASCRDMGLGTEAFF.

The rearrangement links TRBV18 to TRBJ2-1; 8 bases map to TRBD2. Germline CDR1 is KGHSH and CDR2 is LQKENI. This CDR3 contains 17 residues. The J segment lost 10 bases and the V segment lost 2 bases, leaving 16 bases of the junction unmatched. CDR3 sequence reads: CASSPAPLAGGGLEQFF. The CDR3 nucleotides are TGTGCCAGCTCACCAGCTCCCTTGGCGGGGGGAGGCCTAGAGCAGTTCTTC.

The rearrangement uses TRBV18 and TRBJ2-7; 13 nucleotides line up with TRBD2. After removal of 6 bases from V and 2 bases from J, the junction contained 7 bases not matched to a gene. The length of the CDR3 is 16 residues. CDR1 KGHSH and CDR2 LQKENI come from the germline V gene. The CDR3 protein is CASSGLAGARAYEQYF. The CDR3 nucleotides read TGTGCCAGCTCCGGACTAGCGGGAGCGAGGGCCTACGAGCAGTACTTC.

This clone appeared once. The J gene is TRBJ2-3, the V gene TRBV4-3; 11 bases fit TRBD2. From germline, CDR1 is LGHNA and CDR2 YSLEER. V lost 0 bases and J lost 0; bases outside the gene matches: 5. CDR3 size: 18 residues. The chain's CDR3 is CASSQDGTSGHSTDTQYF. CDR3 nucleotide sequence: TGCGCCAGCAGCCAAGATGGGACTAGCGGCCATAGCACAGATACGCAGTATTTT.

V and J are TRBV28 and TRBJ1-2, with a possible D match to TRBD1 (6 bases). The CDR3 loop spans 14 amino acids. Germline loops: CDR1 MDHEN, CDR2 SYDVKM. Trimming pared 5 bases from V and 1 base from J, leaving 11 bases between. The CDR3 protein is CASSGNRDNYGYTF. CDR3 coding DNA: TGTGCCAGCAGTGGGAACAGGGATAACTATGGCTACACCTTC.

V and J are TRBV2 and TRBJ2-3; D uncertain. In germline, CDR1 is SNHLY, CDR2 FYNNEI. With 7 bases removed from V and 1 base from J, the gap between germline ends came to 12 bases. This CDR3 contains 14 residues. The CDR3 coding sequence is TGTGCCAGCAATACTTTTAAAGGCACAGATACGCAGTATTTT. This encodes CASNTFKGTDTQYF.

The CDR3 is CASSQEGNLREQYF. The CDR3 DNA sequence: TGCGCCAGCAGCCAAGAAGGGAACCTTCGGGAGCAGTATTTT. The chain combines TRBV4-3 with TRBJ2-3, with D maybe TRBD2 (5 bases). Looked up from germline, CDR1 is LGHNA and CDR2 is YSLEER. Trimming shortened V by 0 bases and J by 11 bases, and 15 bases separated the two germline ends. CDR3 size: 14 residues.

The gene calls are TRBV15 and TRBJ1-2, with D unresolved. Germline CDR1 is LNHNV and CDR2 is YYDKDF (reference sequence). Trimming cost V 0 bases and J 0 bases, with 8 bases left between them. The CDR3 spans 15 residues. Written as DNA, the CDR3 is TGTGCCACCAGCAGAGATCGCGTGGCTAACTATGGCTACACCTTC. This codes for CATSRDRVANYGYTF.

The chain combines TRBV5-6 with TRBJ2-7, with TRBD1 as a possible D gene (5 bases). The CDR3 has 16 residues. Trimming pared 1 base from V and 0 bases from J, leaving 14 bases between. CDR1 is SGHDT, CDR2 YYEEEE, per germline. CDR3 loop: CASSLLWQGRSYEQYF. The CDR3 nucleotides read TGTGCCAGCAGCTTGTTGTGGCAGGGCCGCTCCTACGAGCAGTACTTC.

J is TRBJ2-6 and V is TRBV7-9; TRBD1 aligns across 8 bases. V lost 8 bases and J lost 2; bases outside the gene matches: 8. CDR3 length: 16 residues. From germline, CDR1 is SEHNR and CDR2 FQNEAQ (reference sequence). The CDR3 is CASASSGGTGANVLTF. CDR3 in DNA: TGTGCCAGCGCGTCCTCAGGGGGCACTGGGGCCAACGTCCTGACTTTC.